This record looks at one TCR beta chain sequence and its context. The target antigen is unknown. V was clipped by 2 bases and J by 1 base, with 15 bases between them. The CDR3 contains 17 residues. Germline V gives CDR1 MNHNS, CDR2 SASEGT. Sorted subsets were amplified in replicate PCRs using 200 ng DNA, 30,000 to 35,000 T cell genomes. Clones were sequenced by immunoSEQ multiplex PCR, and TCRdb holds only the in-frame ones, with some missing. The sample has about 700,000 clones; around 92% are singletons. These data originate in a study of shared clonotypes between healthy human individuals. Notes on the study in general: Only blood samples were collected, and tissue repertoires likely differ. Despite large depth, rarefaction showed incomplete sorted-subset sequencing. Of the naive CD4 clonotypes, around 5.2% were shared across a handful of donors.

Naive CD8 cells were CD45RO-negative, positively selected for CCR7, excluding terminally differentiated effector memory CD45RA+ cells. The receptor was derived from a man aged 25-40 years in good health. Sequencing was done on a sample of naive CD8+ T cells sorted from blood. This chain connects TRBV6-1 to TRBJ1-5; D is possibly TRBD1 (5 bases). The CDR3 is CASSEPGQGWSNQPQHF. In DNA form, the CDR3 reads TGTGCCAGCAGTGAACCAGGGCAGGGATGGAGCAATCAGCCCCAGCATTTT.